What follows describes a single T cell receptor (beta chain). The antigen remains undetermined. RNA transcripts served as the template for amplifying TCR beta CDR3 regions. Researchers ran a first-round RT-PCR on the TCR CDR3 using the HTBI primer set. A single record per CDR3 protein comes from TCRdb applying MiXCR to the multiplex PCR reads. Of approximately 360,000 distinct CDR3 sequences detected, around a quarter appear once; the ten largest clones hold around 67%. The source of the sample is a study of T cells in Graves' hyperthyroidism and ophthalmopathy. Study results and limitations: Blood held most thyroid clonotypes expanded above 0.001 frequency.

Patients aged 18 to 65 had newly diagnosed hyperthyroidism of under 2 months' duration. Based on clinical symptoms, serum thyroxine and TRAb, thyroid ultrasound and orbital computed tomography, diagnoses were reached. Sequenced sample: blood. The clonotype comes from a man in his fifties or sixties with Graves' hyperthyroidism.

Here the CDR3 reads CASSSWTGTYEQYF. CDR3 nucleotide sequence: TGCGCCAGCAGCTCCTGGACAGGTACCTACGAGCAGTACTTC. The chain is built from TRBV5-1 and TRBJ2-7; TRBD1 agrees at 7 bases. The CDR3 is 14 amino acids. V dropped 3 bases and J dropped 2; count of bases not matched to a gene: 5. The germline V gene has CDR1 SGHRS and CDR2 YFSETQ.